This is a list of T cell receptor beta chains from one sample in a study of T cell changes during pregnancy in multiple sclerosis. Only in-frame clones appear in the TCRdb table, and some are missing; sequencing was by immunoSEQ multiplex PCR. This table has 40,000 to 60,000 clones, 85% to 95% appearing once. The specimen was CD4+ T cells from peripheral blood mononuclear cells, collected in the first trimester of pregnancy. The source is a female donor with multiple sclerosis, enrolled in a pregnancy study. Both conserved end residues are part of each CDR3. A D gene is named only where the DNA matches it firmly. The listing skips clone size in some rows; elsewhere it reads once, few, many or a size class.

>-|TRBJ2-7|TRBV5-3|TRBD1
TGTGCCAGAAGCCCGACTGACCATGGGACAGGGAAAGTACGAGGCTCCTACGAGCAGTACTTC
CARSPTDHGTGKVRGSYEQYF
>-|TRBJ2-7|TRBV18|TRBD2
TGTGCCAGCTCACCAAGTTCGGGGAGGGTATCCTACGAGCAGTACTTC
CASSPSSGRVSYEQYF
>-|TRBJ2-3|TRBV2|TRBD1
TGTGCCAGCAGTGGGCAGGGGGAGGATACGCAGTATTTT
CASSGQGEDTQYF
>-|TRBJ1-4|TRBV9|-
TGTGCCAGCAGCGGGGGCCGACGGGATGAAAAACTGTTTTTT
CASSGGRRDEKLFF
>-|TRBJ1-6|TRBV19|TRBD1
TGTGCCAGTAGTATGGAAGGACAGGGAGCTGCACCCCTCCACTTT
CASSMEGQGAAPLHF
>-|TRBJ2-1|TRBV6-5|TRBD2
TGTGCCAGCAGTTGGACTAGAGTCCATGAGCAGTTCTTC
CASSWTRVHEQFF
>-|TRBJ2-5|TRBV2|TRBD1
TGTGCCAGCAGTTCGGGGACAGTATCGGAGACCCAGTACTTC
CASSSGTVSETQYF
>-|TRBJ2-5|TRBV7-9|-
TGTGCCAGCAGCTGGGACACCAGCCAAGAGACCCAGTACTTC
CASSWDTSQETQYF
>-|TRBJ1-5|TRBV4-1|-
TGCGCCAGCAGCAACGACAGGTTTCAGCCCCAGCATTTT
CASSNDRFQPQHF
>-|TRBJ2-3|TRBV19|-
TGTGCCAGTAGTCCCCCCGAGGAGGATACGCAGTATTTT
CASSPPEEDTQYF
>-|TRBJ2-5|TRBV5-4|TRBD2
TGTGCCAGCAGCTCGACTAGCGGGGGGGAAGAGACCCAGTACTTC
CASSSTSGGEETQYF
>-|TRBJ2-5|TRBV30|TRBD1
TGTGCCTGGAGCGGAGGACAGGGGGGAGAGACCCAGTACTTC
CAWSGGQGGETQYF
>-|TRBJ2-7|TRBV10-2|-
TGCGCCAGCAGTGAGGCTAACGGGGCCTACGAGCAGTACTTC
CASSEANGAYEQYF
>once|TRBJ2-2|TRBV4-1|TRBD2
TGCGCCAGCAGCCAAGTGATAGCGGGGCTGAACACCGGGGAGCTGTTTTTT
CASSQVIAGLNTGELFF
>-|TRBJ1-1|TRBV10-3|TRBD1
TGTGCCATCAGTGGAGGGACAGGGAACACTGAAGCTTTCTTT
CAISGGTGNTEAFF
>-|TRBJ2-7|TRBV2|-
TGTGCCAGCAGTGAACGCTCCTACGAGCAGTACTTC
CASSERSYEQYF
>-|TRBJ1-3|TRBV10-3|-
TGTGCCATCAGTGAGTCGAGGGCCTCTGGAAACACCATATATTTT
CAISESRASGNTIYF
>-|TRBJ1-2|TRBV7-3|-
TGTGCCAGCAGCTGGCGCCTATTTAGGGAGAACTATGGCTACACCTTC
CASSWRLFRENYGYTF
>-|TRBJ2-7|TRBV27|TRBD1
TGTGCCAGCATGAGGGGGCCGATTTCCTACGAGCAGTACTTC
CASMRGPISYEQYF
>-|TRBJ1-5|TRBV19|TRBD1
TGTGCCAGTACCACAGGGGGTAATTCTTTTCAGCCCCAGCATTTT
CASTTGGNSFQPQHF